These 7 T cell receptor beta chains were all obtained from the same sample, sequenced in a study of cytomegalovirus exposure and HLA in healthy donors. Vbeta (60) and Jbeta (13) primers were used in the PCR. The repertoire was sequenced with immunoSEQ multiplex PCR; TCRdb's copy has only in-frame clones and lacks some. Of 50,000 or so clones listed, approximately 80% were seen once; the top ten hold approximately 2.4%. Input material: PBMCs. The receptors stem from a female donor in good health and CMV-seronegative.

Written as DNA, the CDR3 is TGTGCCAGCAGTTTTTCCCACAGGGGATACGTAAACACCATATATTTT. Its protein is CASSFSHRGYVNTIYF. This chain links TRBV28 with TRBJ1-3; the match to TRBD1 covers 7 bases. Trimming took 3 bases from V and 6 from J; bases not matched to a gene: 11. The length of the CDR3 is 16 residues. Germline CDR1 reads MDHEN; CDR2 reads SYDVKM. Combining the CDR3 with reference TRBV28 and TRBJ1-3 gives the whole variable domain DVKVTQSSRYLVKRTGEKVFLECVQDMDHENMFWYRQDPGLGLRLIYFSYDVKMKEKGDIPEGYSVSREKKERFSLILESASTNQTSMYLCASSFSHRGYVNTIYFGEGSWLTVV.

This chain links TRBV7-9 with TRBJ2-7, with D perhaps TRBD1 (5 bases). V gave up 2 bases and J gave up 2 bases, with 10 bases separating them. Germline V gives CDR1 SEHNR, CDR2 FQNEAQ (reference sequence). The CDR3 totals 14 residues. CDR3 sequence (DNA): TGTGCCAGCAGCTTATTACAGGATACCTACGAGCAGTACTTC. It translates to CASSLLQDTYEQYF.

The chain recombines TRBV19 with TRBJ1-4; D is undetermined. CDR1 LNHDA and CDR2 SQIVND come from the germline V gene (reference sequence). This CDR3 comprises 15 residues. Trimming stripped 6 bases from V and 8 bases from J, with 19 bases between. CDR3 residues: CASRRGRNWEEKLFF. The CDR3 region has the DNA TGTGCCAGTAGACGCGGTCGGAATTGGGAGGAAAAACTGTTTTTT.

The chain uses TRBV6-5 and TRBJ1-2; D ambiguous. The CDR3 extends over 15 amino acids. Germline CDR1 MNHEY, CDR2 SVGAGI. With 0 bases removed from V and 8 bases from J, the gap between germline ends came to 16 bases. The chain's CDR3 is CASSYSRGPPGGYTF. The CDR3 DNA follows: TGTGCCAGCAGTTACTCGAGAGGGCCCCCGGGGGGCTACACCTTC.

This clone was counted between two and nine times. The CDR3 here is CASSPRTNAYEQYF. The CDR3 coding sequence is TGTGCCAGCAGTCCCCGGACAAACGCCTACGAGCAGTACTTC. The chain carries TRBV11-2 and TRBJ2-7, with a tentative D call TRBD1 (5 bases). The CDR3 consists of 14 residues. Germline V gene lookup returns CDR1 SGHAT and CDR2 FQNNGV. The germline V and J ends were trimmed by 6 bases and 2 bases, with 14 bases remaining between them.

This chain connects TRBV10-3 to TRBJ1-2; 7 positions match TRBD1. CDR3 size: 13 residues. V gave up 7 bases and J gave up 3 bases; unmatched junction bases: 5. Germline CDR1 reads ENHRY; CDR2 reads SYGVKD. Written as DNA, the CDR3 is TGTGCCATCACCGATACAGGGGACTATGGCTACACCTTC. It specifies CAITDTGDYGYTF.

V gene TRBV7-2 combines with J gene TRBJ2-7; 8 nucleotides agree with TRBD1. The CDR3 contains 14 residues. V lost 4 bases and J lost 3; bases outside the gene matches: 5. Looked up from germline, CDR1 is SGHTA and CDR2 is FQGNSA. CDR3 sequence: CASSSDRGFYEQYF. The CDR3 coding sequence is TGTGCCAGCAGCTCCGACAGGGGTTTCTACGAGCAGTACTTC.